The 18 T cell receptor beta chains presented below share a single source sample, sequenced in a study of shared clonotypes between healthy human individuals. Assay used: immunoSEQ multiplex PCR; TCRdb lists only in-frame clones, some missing. The sample includes approximately 620,000 clones, 95% to 98% of them seen just once. Material for sequencing was naive CD4+ T cells sorted from blood. Subset given: CD45RA+ positively selected. Receptor source: a woman in her 30s in good health.

The chain combines TRBV9 with TRBJ2-7; 8 bases match TRBD1. Germline V lookup: CDR1 SGDLS, CDR2 YYNGEE. The CDR3 extends over 14 amino acids. Losses at the gene ends were 0 bases for V and 5 bases for J; bases not matched to a gene: 4. The CDR3: CASSVDRQGNEQYF. CDR3 in DNA: TGTGCCAGCAGCGTAGACCGACAGGGGAACGAGCAGTACTTC.

The chain couples TRBV7-9 to TRBJ1-4; D is possibly TRBD1 (6 bases). The germline CDR1 and CDR2 sequences are SEHNR and FQNEAQ (reference sequence). V was pared by 5 bases and J by 8 bases, with 15 bases between. The CDR3 has 14 residues. The CDR3 here is CASSASGGVEKLFF. The CDR3 DNA follows: TGTGCCAGCAGCGCGTCTGGGGGCGTAGAAAAACTGTTTTTT.

V is TRBV28 and J is TRBJ2-1; D gene uncertain. Germline V lookup: CDR1 MDHEN, CDR2 SYDVKM. Between the trimmed V and J ends, which lost 4 bases and 9 bases, there was a span of 22 bases. The CDR3 spans 16 residues. This CDR3 is CASSSPAVPPGAEQFF. In nucleotides, the CDR3 is TGTGCCAGCAGTTCGCCCGCGGTTCCCCCGGGTGCTGAGCAGTTCTTC. Complete variable domain (other parts from reference TRBV28 and TRBJ2-1): DVKVTQSSRYLVKRTGEKVFLECVQDMDHENMFWYRQDPGLGLRLIYFSYDVKMKEKGDIPEGYSVSREKKERFSLILESASTNQTSMYLCASSSPAVPPGAEQFFGPGTRLTVL.

This clone came up once. This chain uses TRBV28 with TRBJ2-7; possible D gene TRBD1, 6 bases. Between the trimmed V and J ends, which lost 6 bases and 3 bases, there was a span of 15 bases. This CDR3 is built from 14 residues. The V gene's germline CDR1 is MDHEN and CDR2 SYDVKM. CDR3 coding DNA: TGTGCCAGCAGCACAGGGTCATCACTCTACGAGCAGTACTTC. This sequence encodes CASSTGSSLYEQYF.

The CDR3 here is CASSHPVGEQFF. DNA for the CDR3: TGCGCCAGCAGCCATCCCGTCGGTGAGCAGTTCTTC. This chain uses TRBV4-1 with TRBJ2-1; no firm D call. The CDR3 extends over 12 amino acids. The germline gives CDR1 MGHRA, CDR2 YSYEKL. V dropped 3 bases and J dropped 9 bases, with 9 bases sitting between them.

CDR3 bases: TGTGCCACCAGCAGACGATCGTACGAGAGCTCCTACGAGCAGTACTTC. This translates into CATSRRSYESSYEQYF. This chain joins TRBV15 and TRBJ2-7, with D uncertain. Trimming removed 2 bases at V and 0 bases at J, with 14 bases between. Per germline, CDR1 LNHNV and CDR2 YYDKDF (reference sequence). This CDR3 is built from 16 residues. The full variable domain, in which reference TRBV15 and TRBJ2-7 provide the parts outside the CDR3, is DAMVIQNPRYQVTQFGKPVTLSCSQTLNHNVMYWYQQKSSQAPKLLFHYYDKDFNNEADTPDNFQSRRPNTSFCFLDIRSPGLGDTAMYLCATSRRSYESSYEQYFGPGTRLTVT.

V gene TRBV15 combines with J gene TRBJ2-7; 7 nucleotides line up with TRBD1. The germline gives CDR1 LNHNV, CDR2 YYDKDF (reference sequence). V lost 5 bases and J lost 1; bases outside the gene matches: 8. The CDR3 loop spans 15 amino acids. DNA of the CDR3: TGTGCCACCAGCGGCGACAGGGTTCGGTCCTACGAGCAGTACTTC. The encoded protein is CATSGDRVRSYEQYF.

The CDR3 DNA reads as TGTGCCAGCAGCAACGAAGGGACTAGACTTACCGGGGAGCTGTTTTTT. Translating it yields CASSNEGTRLTGELFF. The rearrangement uses TRBV21-1 and TRBJ2-2; the D call of TRBD2 is as the table states it, not checked on the DNA. TRBV21-1 is shown as a pseudogene. This CDR3 comprises 16 residues.

This chain links TRBV5-1 with TRBJ2-7; TRBD1 might be the D (6 bases). This CDR3 has 14 residues. In germline, CDR1 is SGHRS, CDR2 YFSETQ. Deletions cut 4 bases from V and 0 bases from J, with 11 bases between. The CDR3 nucleotides are TGCGCCAGCAGCCCCGACAGGAGCTCCTACGAGCAGTACTTC. Amino acids: CASSPDRSSYEQYF.

V usage is TRBV7-9 and J usage is TRBJ1-3; 9 bases map to TRBD1. The germline V gene encodes CDR1 SEHNR and CDR2 FQNEAQ (reference sequence). The CDR3 is 15 amino acids. With V trimmed by 6 bases and J by 1 base, 4 bases remained unmatched. The CDR3 DNA sequence: TGTGCCAGCAGGACACAGGGGGCATCTGGAAACACCATATATTTT. This codes for CASRTQGASGNTIYF.

This sequence joins TRBV10-3 and TRBJ2-1, with 7 positions matching TRBD2. J lost 2 bases, V lost 6 bases, and 7 bases had no gene match. Germline V gene lookup returns CDR1 ENHRY and CDR2 SYGVKD. This CDR3 is 15 amino acids long. CDR3 sequence: CAIRDISGTYNEQFF. In nucleotides, the CDR3 is TGTGCCATCAGGGACATAAGCGGGACCTACAATGAGCAGTTCTTC.

This chain joins TRBV9 and TRBJ1-1, with a possible D match to TRBD1 (6 bases). V lost 4 bases to trimming and J lost 8 bases, with 18 bases between them. This CDR3 spans 14 amino acids. CDR1 is SGDLS, CDR2 YYNGEE, per germline. CDR3 sequence reads: CASSPPAYTGEAFF. The CDR3 bases are TGTGCCAGCAGCCCCCCGGCGTATACAGGGGAAGCTTTCTTT.

The chain recombines TRBV11-2 with TRBJ2-5, with D uncertain. V was cut by 4 bases and J by 5 bases, with 8 bases left in between. The CDR3 runs 12 residues. CDR1 is SGHAT, CDR2 FQNNGV, per germline. CDR3 bases: TGTGCCAGCAGCTGGGCGTCGGAGACCCAGTACTTC. Amino acid sequence: CASSWASETQYF.

The rearrangement uses TRBV28 and TRBJ2-3; either TRBD1 or TRBD2 may supply D (5 bases each). This CDR3 has 15 residues. Germline loops: CDR1 MDHEN, CDR2 SYDVKM. With 6 bases removed from V and 0 bases from J, the gap between germline ends came to 13 bases. The CDR3 region has the DNA TGTGCCAGCAGCATGTGGGACCGTAGCACAGATACGCAGTATTTT. Encoded protein: CASSMWDRSTDTQYF.

V gene TRBV5-1 combines with J gene TRBJ2-7; TRBD1 matches 8 bases. The germline V gene encodes CDR1 SGHRS and CDR2 YFSETQ. The CDR3 has 14 amino acids. Losses at the gene ends were 0 bases for V and 3 bases for J; bases not matched to a gene: 2. CDR3 nucleotide sequence: TGCGCCAGCAGCTTGGCGGGACAGGTCTACGAGCAGTACTTC. This codes for CASSLAGQVYEQYF.

This clone has only one observation. Other nucleotide sequences from this sample produce the same CDR3. CDR3 protein: CASRADRGNTEAFF. In nucleotides, the CDR3 is TGTGCCAGCAGAGCGGACAGGGGAAACACTGAAGCTTTCTTT. The chain uses TRBV6-5 and TRBJ1-1; 9 positions agree with TRBD1. The CDR3 covers 14 residues. V dropped 6 bases and J dropped 2; count of bases not matched to a gene: 4. CDR1 and CDR2 (germline): MNHEY, SVGAGI.

This clone was seen a single time. This sequence joins TRBV4-1 and TRBJ2-1; 11 positions match TRBD2. V lost 8 bases to trimming and J lost 5 bases; unmatched junction nucleotides: 5. Germline values: CDR1 MGHRA, CDR2 YSYEKL. The CDR3 length is 14 residues. CDR3 residues: CASDRLAGNNEQFF. The CDR3 DNA follows: TGCGCCAGCGACAGACTAGCGGGAAACAATGAGCAGTTCTTC.

The chain employs TRBV6-5 and TRBJ2-7; 9 nucleotides match TRBD1. This CDR3 spans 14 amino acids. J gave up 2 bases and V 6 bases, and 5 bases lay outside the gene matches. Per germline, CDR1 MNHEY and CDR2 SVGAGI. The CDR3 here is CASRRDRDTYEQYF. The CDR3 DNA is TGTGCCAGCAGAAGGGACAGGGATACCTACGAGCAGTACTTC.